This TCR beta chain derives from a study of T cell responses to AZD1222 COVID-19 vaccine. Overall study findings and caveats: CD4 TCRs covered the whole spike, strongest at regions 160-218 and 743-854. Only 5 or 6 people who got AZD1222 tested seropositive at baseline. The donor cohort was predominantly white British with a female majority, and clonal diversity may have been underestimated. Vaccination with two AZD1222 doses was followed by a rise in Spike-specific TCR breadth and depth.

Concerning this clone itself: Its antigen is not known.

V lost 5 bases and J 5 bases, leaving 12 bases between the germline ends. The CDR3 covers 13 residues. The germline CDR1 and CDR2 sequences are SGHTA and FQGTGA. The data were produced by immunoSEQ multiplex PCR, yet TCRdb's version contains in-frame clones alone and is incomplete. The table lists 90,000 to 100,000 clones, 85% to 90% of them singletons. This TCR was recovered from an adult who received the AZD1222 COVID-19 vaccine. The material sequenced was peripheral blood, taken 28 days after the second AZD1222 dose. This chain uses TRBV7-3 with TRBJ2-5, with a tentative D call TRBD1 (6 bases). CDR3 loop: CASSLGTPETQYF. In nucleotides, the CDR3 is TGTGCCAGCAGCCTGGGGACACCGGAGACCCAGTACTTC.